This TCR beta chain emerged from a study of T cells in Graves' hyperthyroidism and ophthalmopathy. This CDR3 has 17 residues. Trimming took 1 base from V and 8 from J; bases not matched to a gene: 5. Looked up from germline, CDR1 is SGHAT and CDR2 is FQNNGV. Criteria for exclusion of patients were uncontrolled infection, other autoimmune disease, pregnancy or lactation. Orbital computed tomography and thyroid ultrasound, together with serum TRAb and thyroxine and clinical symptoms, were used for diagnoses. RNA transcripts yielded amplified TCR beta CDR3 regions. HTBI primers were employed in a first-round RT-PCR of the TCR CDR3. TCRdb reanalysed the multiplex PCR reads using MiXCR and keeps one entry per CDR3 protein. The profile shows a few hundred thousand distinct CDR3 sequences, about 16% of them singletons. To note about this clonotype: Its specificity is not known.

The study's findings and limits: Most clonotypes expanded in thyroid above 0.001 were likewise present in blood.

The sequenced sample consisted of blood. The sequence was collected from a woman in her sixties or seventies with Graves' ophthalmopathy. The chain combines TRBV11-2 with TRBJ2-1; the match to TRBD2 covers 16 bases. CDR3 loop: CASSLAGTSGRADEQFF. CDR3 nucleotides: TGTGCCAGCAGCTTAGCCGGGACTAGCGGGAGGGCCGATGAGCAGTTCTTC.